The TCR beta chain under discussion was sequenced for a study of T cells in Graves' hyperthyroidism and ophthalmopathy. Ophthalmopathy patients all had a Clinical Activity Score of at least 3, a NOSPECS grade of at least 4 and disease under 3 months old. Diagnostic decisions used clinical symptoms, serum thyroxine and TRAb, thyroid ultrasound and orbital computed tomography. The PBMCs were taken from around 10 ml of fresh peripheral blood. This clonotype was recorded many times. Its antigen is unknown. This CDR3 has 14 residues. The germline V gene has CDR1 DFQATT and CDR2 SNEGSKA (reference sequence). The V and J ends lost 4 bases and 6 bases, in that order; junction bases with no gene match: 10. Amplified TCR beta CDR3 regions derived from RNA transcripts. First-round RT-PCR of the TCR CDR3 relied on the HTBI primer set. TCRdb reprocessed the multiplex PCR reads with MiXCR, giving one entry per CDR3 protein. The data hold around 270,000 distinct CDR3 sequences, with around 19% observed a single time.

Overall study findings and caveats: A model of 13 V-J features distinguished ophthalmopathy from stable hyperthyroidism.

The origin of this receptor is a man aged 50 to 60 with Graves' ophthalmopathy. Sequenced material: blood. The V gene is TRBV20-1, the J gene TRBJ2-7, with 9 positions matching TRBD1. CDR3 residues: CSAIPPGTGSEQYF. CDR3 sequence (DNA): TGCAGTGCTATTCCCCCCGGGACAGGGAGCGAGCAGTACTTC.